Shown below are 5 T cell receptor beta chains from a single sample sequenced in a study of cytomegalovirus exposure and HLA in healthy donors. The study ran its PCR with 60 Vbeta and 13 Jbeta primers. TCRdb's copy holds only in-frame clones and misses some; the assay was immunoSEQ multiplex PCR. The sample carries 120,000 or so clones, 65% to 80% recorded once. Sequencing was done on a sample of PBMCs. The receptors originated from a woman in her forties in good health and CMV-seropositive.

V and J are TRBV13 and TRBJ2-3; D not certain. Per germline, CDR1 PRHDT and CDR2 FYEKMQ (reference sequence). The CDR3 extends over 12 amino acids. V lost 2 bases, J lost 3 bases, and 3 bases lay in between. The chain's CDR3 is CASSLRTDTQYF. CDR3 DNA sequence: TGTGCCAGCAGCTTACGGACAGATACGCAGTATTTT.

The chain recombines TRBV25-1 with TRBJ1-2, with a tentative D call TRBD1 (6 bases). This CDR3 is built from 14 residues. Trimming left V 3 bases short and J 8 bases short, with 16 bases between. Per germline, CDR1 MGHDK and CDR2 SYGVNS. Here the CDR3 DNA reads TGTGCCAGCAGTGAGGCAGGGGAAACTAAAGGCTACACCTTC. Protein sequence: CASSEAGETKGYTF.

The chain joins TRBV4-1 to TRBJ1-6; no clear D gene. Germline V lookup: CDR1 MGHRA, CDR2 YSYEKL. Deletions cut 6 bases from V and 1 base from J, with 10 bases between. The CDR3 is made up of 15 amino acids. CDR3 DNA: TGCGCCAGCAGAGCGGGAGCATCCTATAATTCACCCCTCCACTTT. Its translation: CASRAGASYNSPLHF.

Concerning this clone itself: One end of the junction fails to match germline, which may point to a read error. This chain connects TRBV6-1 to TRBJ1-5; D unclear. CDR1 MNHNS and CDR2 SASEGT come from the germline V gene. This CDR3 is 12 amino acids long. The DNA of the CDR3 is TGTGCCAGCAGTATTAGCGATCAGCCCCAGCATTTT. It translates to CASSISDQPQHF.

This clone appeared once. CDR3 residues: CASSQAADTNTIYF. CDR3 nucleotides: TGTGCCAGCAGCCAAGCGGCAGACACGAACACCATATATTTT. The V and J genes are TRBV4-2 and TRBJ1-3; D gene ambiguous. CDR3 length: 14 residues. Germline CDR1 is LGHNA and CDR2 is YNFKEQ. The ends were cut back, 1 base at V and 7 bases at J, with 11 bases in the middle.